The entry below gives a single TCR beta chain sequence along with its context. The CDR3 is 15 residues long. With V trimmed by 6 bases and J by 4 bases, 9 bases remained unmatched. The germline CDR1 and CDR2 sequences are LGHDT and YNNKEL (reference sequence). TCRdb analysed the RT-PCR reads with MiXCR anew, one entry per CDR3 protein. The repertoire holds roughly 700,000 distinct CDR3 sequences, roughly 14% seen once, with 6.5% to 8.5% in the top ten. The sample belongs to a study of response to subunit inactivated influenza vaccine. J is TRBJ2-3 and V is TRBV3-1; TRBD2 aligns across 8 bases. The specimen was PBMCs from blood, collected less than 15 days before vaccination. The origin of this receptor is a man aged 50-60 years who received an inactivated influenza vaccine. CDR3 amino acids: CASRPGSGVADTQYF. In DNA, the CDR3 is TGTGCCAGCAGACCAGGTAGCGGGGTAGCAGATACGCAGTATTTT.